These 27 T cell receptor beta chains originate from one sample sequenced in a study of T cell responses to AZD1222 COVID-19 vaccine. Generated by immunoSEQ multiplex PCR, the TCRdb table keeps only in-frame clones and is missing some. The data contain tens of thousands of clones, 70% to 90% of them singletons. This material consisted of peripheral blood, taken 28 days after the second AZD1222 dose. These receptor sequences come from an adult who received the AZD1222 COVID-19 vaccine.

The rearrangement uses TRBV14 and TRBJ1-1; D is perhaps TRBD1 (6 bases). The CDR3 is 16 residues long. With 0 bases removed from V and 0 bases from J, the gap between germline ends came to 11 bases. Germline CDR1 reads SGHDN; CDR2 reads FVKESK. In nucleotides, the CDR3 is TGTGCCAGCAGCCAAGATAAGGGGGAAATGAACACTGAAGCTTTCTTT. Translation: CASSQDKGEMNTEAFF.

CDR3 DNA sequence: TGTGCCAGCAGCCCCGCAACGAACACCGGGGAGCTGTTTTTT. Translating it yields CASSPATNTGELFF. The rearrangement joins TRBV7-3 to TRBJ2-2; D is ambiguous. V was clipped by 5 bases and J by 0 bases, with 7 bases between them. Per germline, CDR1 SGHTA and CDR2 FQGTGA. This CDR3 comprises 14 residues.

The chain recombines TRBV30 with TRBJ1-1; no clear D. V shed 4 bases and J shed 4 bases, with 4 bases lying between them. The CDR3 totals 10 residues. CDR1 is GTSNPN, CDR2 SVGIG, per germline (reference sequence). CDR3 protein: CAWTVTEAFF. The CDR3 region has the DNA TGTGCCTGGACAGTCACTGAAGCTTTCTTT.

The CDR3: CASRPGDRNMNTEAFF. DNA for the CDR3: TGTGCCAGTAGACCGGGGGACAGAAACATGAACACTGAAGCTTTCTTT. The chain recombines TRBV19 with TRBJ1-1, with 7 bases aligning to TRBD1. V gave up 6 bases and J gave up 0 bases; unmatched junction bases: 10. The CDR3 has 16 residues. Germline CDR1 reads LNHDA; CDR2 reads SQIVND (reference sequence).

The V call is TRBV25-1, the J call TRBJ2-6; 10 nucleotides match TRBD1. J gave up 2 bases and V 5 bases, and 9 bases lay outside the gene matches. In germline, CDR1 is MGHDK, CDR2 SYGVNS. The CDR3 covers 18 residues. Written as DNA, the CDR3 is TGTGCCAGCAGTACACTGGGGACAGGGGTGACTGGGGCCAACGTCCTGACTTTC. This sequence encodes CASSTLGTGVTGANVLTF.

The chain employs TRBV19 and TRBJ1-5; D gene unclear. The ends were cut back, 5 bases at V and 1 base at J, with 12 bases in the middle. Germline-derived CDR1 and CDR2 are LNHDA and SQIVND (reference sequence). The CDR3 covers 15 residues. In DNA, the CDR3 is TGTGCCAGTAGTGGTGGAGCGGGCAGCAATCAGCCCCAGCATTTT. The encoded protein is CASSGGAGSNQPQHF. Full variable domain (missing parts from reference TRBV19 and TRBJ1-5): DGGITQSPKYLFRKEGQNVTLSCEQNLNHDAMYWYRQDPGQGLRLIYYSQIVNDFQKGDIAEGYSVSREKKESFPLTVTSAQKNPTAFYLCASSGGAGSNQPQHFGDGTRLSIL.

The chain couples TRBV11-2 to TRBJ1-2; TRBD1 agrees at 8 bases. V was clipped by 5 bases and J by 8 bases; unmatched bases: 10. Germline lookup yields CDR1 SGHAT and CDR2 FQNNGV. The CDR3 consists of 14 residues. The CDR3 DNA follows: TGTGCCAGCAGCCACGGGACAGGTAGTTTCGGCTACACCTTC. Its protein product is CASSHGTGSFGYTF.

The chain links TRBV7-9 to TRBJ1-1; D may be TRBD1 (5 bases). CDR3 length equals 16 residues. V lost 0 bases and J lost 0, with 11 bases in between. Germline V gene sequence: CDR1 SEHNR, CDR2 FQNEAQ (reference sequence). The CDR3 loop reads CASSLALRGLNTEAFF. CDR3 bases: TGTGCCAGCAGCTTAGCGCTAAGGGGCCTGAACACTGAAGCTTTCTTT.

The CDR3 DNA sequence: TGTGCCAGCAGCGACCACGCGGACTACCGCCAGCTTTTCTGCGAGCAGTACTTC. This sequence encodes CASSDHADYRQLFCEQYF. The gene calls are TRBV6-4 and TRBJ2-7, with a possible D match to TRBD2 (6 bases). CDR3 length: 18 residues. The germline gives CDR1 MRHNA, CDR2 SNTAGT. The germline V and J ends were trimmed by 6 bases and 6 bases, with 30 bases remaining between them.

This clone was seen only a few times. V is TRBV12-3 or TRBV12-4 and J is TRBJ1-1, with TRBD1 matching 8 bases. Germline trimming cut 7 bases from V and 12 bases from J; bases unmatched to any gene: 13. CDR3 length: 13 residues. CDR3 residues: CASIPRQGAGTFF. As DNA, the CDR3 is TGTGCCAGCATCCCCCGGCAGGGGGCAGGGACTTTCTTT.

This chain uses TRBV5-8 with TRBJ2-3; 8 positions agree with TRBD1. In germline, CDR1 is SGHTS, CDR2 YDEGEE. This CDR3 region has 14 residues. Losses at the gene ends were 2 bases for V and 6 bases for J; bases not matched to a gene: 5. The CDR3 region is CASSFGQGGDTQYF. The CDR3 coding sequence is TGTGCCAGCAGCTTTGGACAGGGCGGGGATACGCAGTATTTT. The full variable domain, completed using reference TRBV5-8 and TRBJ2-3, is EAGVTQSPTHLIKTRGQQATLRCSPISGHTSVYWYQQALGLGLQFLLWYDEGEERNRGNFPPRFSGRQFPNYSSELNVNALELEDSALYLCASSFGQGGDTQYFGPGTRLTVL.

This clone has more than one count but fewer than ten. Here the CDR3 DNA reads TGTGCCAGCAGTTACCAGGGGTCACACTACGAGCAGTACTTC. Translating it yields CASSYQGSHYEQYF. The chain is built from TRBV6-5 and TRBJ2-7; perhaps TRBD1 as D (6 bases). CDR3 length: 14 amino acids. Germline V gene sequence: CDR1 MNHEY, CDR2 SVGAGI. V gave up 2 bases and J gave up 3 bases, with 11 bases separating them.

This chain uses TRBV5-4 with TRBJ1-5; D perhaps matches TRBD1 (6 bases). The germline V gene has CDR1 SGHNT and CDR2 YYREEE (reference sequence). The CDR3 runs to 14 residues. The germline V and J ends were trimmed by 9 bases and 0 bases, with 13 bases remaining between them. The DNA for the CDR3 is TGTGCCACCCCGGGGGGCTATAGCAATCAGCCCCAGCATTTT. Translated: CATPGGYSNQPQHF.

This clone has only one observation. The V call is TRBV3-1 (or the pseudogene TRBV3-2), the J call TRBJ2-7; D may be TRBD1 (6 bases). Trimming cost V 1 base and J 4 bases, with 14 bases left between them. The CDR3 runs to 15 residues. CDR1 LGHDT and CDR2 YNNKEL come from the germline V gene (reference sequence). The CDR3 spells CASSQALGGPYEQYF. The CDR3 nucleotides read TGTGCCAGCAGCCAAGCTCTAGGGGGTCCTTACGAGCAGTACTTC.

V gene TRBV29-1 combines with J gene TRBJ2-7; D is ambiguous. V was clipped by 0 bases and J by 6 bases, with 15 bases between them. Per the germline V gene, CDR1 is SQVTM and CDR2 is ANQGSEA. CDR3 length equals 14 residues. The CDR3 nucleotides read TGCAGCGTTGAAGAATCGGGCTTCCCGGGCGAGCAGTACTTC. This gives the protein CSVEESGFPGEQYF.

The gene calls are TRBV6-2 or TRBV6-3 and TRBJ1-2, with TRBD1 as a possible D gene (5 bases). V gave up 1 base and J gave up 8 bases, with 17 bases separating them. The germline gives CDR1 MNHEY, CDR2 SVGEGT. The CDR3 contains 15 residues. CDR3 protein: CASSYYRGQDSGYTF. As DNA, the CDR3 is TGTGCCAGCAGTTACTATAGAGGGCAAGACAGCGGCTACACCTTC.

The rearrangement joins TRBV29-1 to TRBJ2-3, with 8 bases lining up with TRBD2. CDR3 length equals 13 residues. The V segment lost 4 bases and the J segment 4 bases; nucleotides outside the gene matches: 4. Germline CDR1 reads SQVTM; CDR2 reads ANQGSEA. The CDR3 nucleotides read TGCAGCGTTGCGGGGGGGGGCCCAGATACGCAGTATTTT. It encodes CSVAGGGPDTQYF.

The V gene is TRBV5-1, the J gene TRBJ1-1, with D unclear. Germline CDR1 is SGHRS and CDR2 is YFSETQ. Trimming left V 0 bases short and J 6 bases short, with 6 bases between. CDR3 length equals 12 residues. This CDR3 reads CASSLEGPEAFF. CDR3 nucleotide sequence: TGCGCCAGCAGCTTGGAAGGACCTGAAGCTTTCTTT.

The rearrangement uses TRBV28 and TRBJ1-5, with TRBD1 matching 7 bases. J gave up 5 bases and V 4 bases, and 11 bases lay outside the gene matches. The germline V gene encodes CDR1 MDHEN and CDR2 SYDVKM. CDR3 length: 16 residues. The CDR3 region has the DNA TGTGCCAGCAGTTCAGTCTCGGACAGGAGCTATCAGCCCCAGCATTTT. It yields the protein CASSSVSDRSYQPQHF.

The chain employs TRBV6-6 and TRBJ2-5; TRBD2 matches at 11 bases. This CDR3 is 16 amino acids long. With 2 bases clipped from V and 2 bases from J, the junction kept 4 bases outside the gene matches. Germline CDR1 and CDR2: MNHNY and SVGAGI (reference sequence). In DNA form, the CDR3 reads TGTGCCAGCAGTTACCCGACTAGCGGGGAACAAGAGACCCAGTACTTC. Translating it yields CASSYPTSGEQETQYF.

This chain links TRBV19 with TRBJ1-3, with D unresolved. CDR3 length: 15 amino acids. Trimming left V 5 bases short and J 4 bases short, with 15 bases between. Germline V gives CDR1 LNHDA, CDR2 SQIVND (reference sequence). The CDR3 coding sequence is TGTGCCAGTAGTCCCACCCCAGATTCGGGAAACACCATATATTTT. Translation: CASSPTPDSGNTIYF.

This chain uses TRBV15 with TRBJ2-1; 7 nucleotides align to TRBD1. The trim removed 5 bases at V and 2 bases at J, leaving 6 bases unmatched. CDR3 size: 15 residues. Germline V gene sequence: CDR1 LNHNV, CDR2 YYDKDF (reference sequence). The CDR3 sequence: CATSAAGTAYNEQFF. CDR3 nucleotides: TGTGCCACCAGCGCCGCCGGGACAGCCTACAATGAGCAGTTCTTC.

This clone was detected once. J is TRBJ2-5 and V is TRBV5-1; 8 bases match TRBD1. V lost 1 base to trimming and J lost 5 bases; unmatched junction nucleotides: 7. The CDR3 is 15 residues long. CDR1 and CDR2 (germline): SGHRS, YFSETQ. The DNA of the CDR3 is TGCGCCAGCAGCTTGCCGACAGGGGAAGAGGAGACCCAGTACTTC. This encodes CASSLPTGEEETQYF.

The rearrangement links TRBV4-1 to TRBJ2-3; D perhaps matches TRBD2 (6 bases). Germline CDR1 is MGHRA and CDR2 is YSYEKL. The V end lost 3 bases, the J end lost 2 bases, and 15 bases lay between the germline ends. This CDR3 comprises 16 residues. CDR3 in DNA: TGCGCCAGCAGCCAGGCCGTAGGAGGGTCCACAGATACGCAGTATTTT. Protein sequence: CASSQAVGGSTDTQYF.

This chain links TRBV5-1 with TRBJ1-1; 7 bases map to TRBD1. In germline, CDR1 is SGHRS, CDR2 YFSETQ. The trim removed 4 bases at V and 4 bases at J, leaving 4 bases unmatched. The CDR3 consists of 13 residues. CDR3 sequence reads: CASSKSGGTEAFF. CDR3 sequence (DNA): TGCGCCAGCAGCAAGTCAGGGGGCACTGAAGCTTTCTTT.

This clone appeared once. CDR3 protein: CASSQDRRGNEQFF. CDR3 sequence (DNA): TGTGCCAGCAGCCAAGACCGAAGGGGCAATGAGCAGTTCTTC. The chain is built from TRBV3-1 (or the pseudogene TRBV3-2) and TRBJ2-1; TRBD1 is a possible D gene (5 bases). Germline V gene lookup returns CDR1 LGHDT and CDR2 YNNKEL (reference sequence). This CDR3 has 14 residues. The ends were cut back, 0 bases at V and 6 bases at J, with 9 bases in the middle.

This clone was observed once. The CDR3 loop is CASSSRTDEAFF. The CDR3, as DNA: TGTGCCAGCAGTTCTAGGACAGACGAAGCTTTCTTT. This sequence joins TRBV12-3 or TRBV12-4 and TRBJ1-1, with a tentative D call TRBD1 (6 bases). The V and J ends lost 4 bases and 8 bases respectively, with 11 bases between them. This CDR3 has 12 amino acids.